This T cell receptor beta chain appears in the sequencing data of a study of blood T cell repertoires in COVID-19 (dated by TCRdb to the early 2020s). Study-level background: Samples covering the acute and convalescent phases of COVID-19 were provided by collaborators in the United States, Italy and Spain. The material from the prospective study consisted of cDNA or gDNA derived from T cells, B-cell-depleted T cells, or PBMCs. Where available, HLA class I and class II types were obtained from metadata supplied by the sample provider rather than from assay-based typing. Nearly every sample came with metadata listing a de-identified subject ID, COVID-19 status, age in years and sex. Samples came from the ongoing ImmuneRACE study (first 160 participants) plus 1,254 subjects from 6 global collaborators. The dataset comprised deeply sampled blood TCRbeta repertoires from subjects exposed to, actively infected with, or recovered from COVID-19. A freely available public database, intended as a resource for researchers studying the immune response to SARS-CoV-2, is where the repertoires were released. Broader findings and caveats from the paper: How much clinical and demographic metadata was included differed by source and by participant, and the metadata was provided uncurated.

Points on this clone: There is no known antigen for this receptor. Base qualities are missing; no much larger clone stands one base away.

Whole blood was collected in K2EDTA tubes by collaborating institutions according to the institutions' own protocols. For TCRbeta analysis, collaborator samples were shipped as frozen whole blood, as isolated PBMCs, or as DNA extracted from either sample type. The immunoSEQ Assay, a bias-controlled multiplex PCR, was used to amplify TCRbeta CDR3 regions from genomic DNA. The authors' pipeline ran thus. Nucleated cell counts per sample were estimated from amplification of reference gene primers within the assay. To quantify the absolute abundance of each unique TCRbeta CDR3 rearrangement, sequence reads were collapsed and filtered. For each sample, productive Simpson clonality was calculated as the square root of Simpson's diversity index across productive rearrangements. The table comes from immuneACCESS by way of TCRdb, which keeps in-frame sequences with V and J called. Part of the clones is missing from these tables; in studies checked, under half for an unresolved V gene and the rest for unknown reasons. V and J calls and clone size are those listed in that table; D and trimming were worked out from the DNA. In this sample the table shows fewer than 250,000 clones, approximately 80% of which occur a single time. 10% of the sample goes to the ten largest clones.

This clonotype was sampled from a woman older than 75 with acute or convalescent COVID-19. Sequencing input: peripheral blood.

CDR3 loop: CSVAAGPNTEAFF. The DNA sequence is given as TGCAGCGTTGCGGCAGGGCCGAACACTGAAGCTTTCTTT. This sequence uses TRBV29-1 and TRBJ1-1, with a weak D call of TRBD1 (5 bases match). From its cysteine to its phenylalanine, the CDR3 spans 13 amino acids. Only the CDR3 region is kept as DNA, spanning 39 bases read in frame from base 1. V and J are truncated by 4 bases and 1 base respectively, leaving an intervening sequence of 10 bases. The CDR1 and CDR2 encoded by the germline V gene are SQVTM and ANQGSEA.